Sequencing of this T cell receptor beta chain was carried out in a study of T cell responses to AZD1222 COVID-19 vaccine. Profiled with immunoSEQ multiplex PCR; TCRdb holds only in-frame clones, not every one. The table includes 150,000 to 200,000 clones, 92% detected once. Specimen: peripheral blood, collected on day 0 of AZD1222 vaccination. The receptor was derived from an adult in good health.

The CDR3 nucleotides are TGCGCCAGCAGCTTCGGCGGTTATGAGCAGTTCTTC. This codes for CASSFGGYEQFF. This sequence joins TRBV5-1 and TRBJ2-1, with unresolved D. V lost 2 bases and J lost 8, with 8 bases in between. This CDR3 comprises 12 residues. Germline V gene sequence: CDR1 SGHRS, CDR2 YFSETQ.